The clone carrying this T cell receptor beta chain was counted many times. Its antigen is still unknown. From germline, CDR1 is SGDLS and CDR2 YYNGEE. Trimming pared 7 bases from V and 2 bases from J, leaving 11 bases between. The CDR3 has 13 residues. The entry originates in a study of T-cell memory formation after mild COVID-19. Study information: Largely, the TCR clusters proved donor specific.

It was 5'RACE with constant-segment primers that produced the TCR alpha and TCR beta cDNA libraries, which carried sample barcodes and UMIs. MiXCR, applied by TCRdb to the 5' RACE reads, yields one record per CDR3 protein. The sample contains approximately 250,000 distinct CDR3 sequences, approximately 15% of which appear only once. Study-wide findings and caveats: SARS-CoV-2 specificity was not confirmed for second-wave clones peaking on day 37.

The TCR comes from a man aged 18 to 30 who had mild COVID-19 (a few samples of this study predate the infection). Cell type and time point are not known. This chain uses TRBV9 with TRBJ2-3; D uncertain. The sample comprised PBMCs or a T cell subset sorted from them (not recorded which). CDR3 loop: CASGRFDTDTQYF. DNA of the CDR3: TGTGCCAGCGGTAGATTCGACACAGATACGCAGTATTTT.